This T cell receptor beta chain was recorded in a study of blood T cell repertoires in COVID-19. Across the study: Spain, Italy and the United States supplied samples that represented acute and convalescent COVID-19.

The CDR3 is made up of 15 amino acids. Losses at the gene ends were 1 base for V and 3 bases for J; bases not matched to a gene: 6. Germline CDR1 reads LNHDA; CDR2 reads SQIVND (reference sequence). Per the study methods: Quantification of nucleated cells was approximated via reference gene primer amplification. Only in-frame clones appear in the TCRdb table, and some are missing; sequencing was by immunoSEQ multiplex PCR. That table furnishes V, J and clone size, whereas the DNA furnished D and trimming. This sample carries fewer than 120,000 clones, approximately 82% of them seen once, and the ten largest clones take more than 3.5%.

Sequencing used peripheral blood. The chain recombines TRBV19 with TRBJ2-7; 7 nucleotides match TRBD2. The receptor was isolated from a woman aged 80 or over with acute or convalescent COVID-19. CDR3 bases: TGTGCCAGTAGTATAGGGGGCGGGAGCCTCTACGAGCAGTACTTC. This codes for CASSIGGGSLYEQYF.